The present entry profiles one T cell receptor (beta chain) with its context. Its antigen is unknown. The data stem from a study of cytomegalovirus exposure and HLA in healthy donors. Study outcomes and limitations: A few V segments could not be told apart, such as TRBV6-2 and TRBV6-3, and were left out.

13 Jbeta primers and 60 Vbeta primers were used for the PCR. Clones were read by immunoSEQ multiplex PCR, and TCRdb kept only the in-frame ones, dropping some. The top ten hold 7.8% of the sample, which has about 110,000 clones, about three quarters seen once. Germline values: CDR1 DFQATT, CDR2 SNEGSKA (reference sequence). V shed 4 bases and J shed 1 base, with 4 bases lying between them. The CDR3 has 11 amino acids. The specimen was PBMCs. This TCR was recovered from a man between 25 and 39 years old in good health and CMV-seronegative. J is TRBJ1-1 and V is TRBV20-1; D remains unclear. CDR3 protein: CSATSNTEAFF. The CDR3 DNA reads TGCAGTGCTACATCGAACACTGAAGCTTTCTTT.